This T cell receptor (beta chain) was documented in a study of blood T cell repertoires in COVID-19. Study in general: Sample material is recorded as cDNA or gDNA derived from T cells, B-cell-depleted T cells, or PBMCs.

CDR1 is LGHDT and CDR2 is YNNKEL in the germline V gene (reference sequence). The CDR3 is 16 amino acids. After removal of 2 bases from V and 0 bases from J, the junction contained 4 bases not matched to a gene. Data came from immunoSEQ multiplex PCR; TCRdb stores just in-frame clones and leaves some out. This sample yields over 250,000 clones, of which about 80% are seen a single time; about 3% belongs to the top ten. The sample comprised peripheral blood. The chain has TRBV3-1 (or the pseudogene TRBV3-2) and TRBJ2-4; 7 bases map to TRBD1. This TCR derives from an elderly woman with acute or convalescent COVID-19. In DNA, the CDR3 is TGTGCCAGCAGCCAATCCCCAGGGGGAGCCAAAAACATTCAGTACTTC. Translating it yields CASSQSPGGAKNIQYF.